This TCR beta chain was recorded in a study of blood T cell repertoires in COVID-19. Across the study: Acute and convalescent COVID-19 samples came from the United States, Italy and Spain. PBMCs, B-cell-depleted T cells, or T cells provided the cDNA or gDNA that made up the material.

This CDR3 is built from 13 residues. In germline, CDR1 is SQVTM, CDR2 ANQGSEA. With 3 bases removed from V and 5 bases from J, the gap between germline ends came to 13 bases. Per the authors' pipeline: Estimation of nucleated cell counts relied on the amplification of reference gene primers. Some clones are missing from TCRdb's copy, which holds only in-frame ones; the method was immunoSEQ multiplex PCR. That table furnishes V, J and clone size, whereas the DNA furnished D and trimming. Altogether 150,000 to 200,000 clones are present, 79% being singletons, with the ten largest covering 17%. The source of this sequence is a man in his sixties with active or convalescent COVID-19. The chain links TRBV29-1 to TRBJ2-5, with a possible D match to TRBD1 (7 bases). Sequencing was performed on peripheral blood. The CDR3 region is CSVDPTGRETQYF. The CDR3 DNA follows: TGCAGCGTTGATCCGACAGGGAGGGAGACCCAGTACTTC.